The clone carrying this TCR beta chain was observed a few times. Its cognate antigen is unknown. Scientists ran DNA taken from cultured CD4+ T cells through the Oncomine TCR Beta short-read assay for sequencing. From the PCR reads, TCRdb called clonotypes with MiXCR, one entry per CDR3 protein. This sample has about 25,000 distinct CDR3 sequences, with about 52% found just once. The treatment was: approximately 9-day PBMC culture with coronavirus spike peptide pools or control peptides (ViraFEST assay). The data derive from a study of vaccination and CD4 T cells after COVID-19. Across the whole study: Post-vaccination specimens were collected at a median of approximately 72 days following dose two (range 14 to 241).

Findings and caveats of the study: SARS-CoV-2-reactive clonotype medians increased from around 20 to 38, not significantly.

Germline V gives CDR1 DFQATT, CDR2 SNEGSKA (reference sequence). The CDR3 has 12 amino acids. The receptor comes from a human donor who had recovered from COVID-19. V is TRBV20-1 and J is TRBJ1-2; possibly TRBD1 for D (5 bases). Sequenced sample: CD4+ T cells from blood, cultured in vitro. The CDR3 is CRPSGGNYGYTF. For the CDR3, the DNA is TGCAGACCGTCGGGGGGAAACTATGGCTACACCTTC.